The 28 T cell receptor beta chains below all came from one sample that was sequenced in a study of OX40 agonist ivuxolimab in advanced cancers. TCRdb's table, derived via immunoSEQ multiplex PCR, lists solely in-frame clones and lacks some. The table lists approximately 7,000 clones, approximately 79% of them singletons. The source was CD4+ or CD8+ T cells sorted from blood, collected in a trial of the OX40 agonist ivuxolimab. The source is an adult with an advanced solid tumor such as melanoma, head and neck, liver or kidney cancer.

By sample share, this clone is medium-sized (0.01 to 0.1%). This chain connects TRBV28 to TRBJ2-7, with D maybe TRBD1 (5 bases). The germline V gene encodes CDR1 MDHEN and CDR2 SYDVKM. With 4 bases removed from V and 2 bases from J, the gap between germline ends came to 15 bases. CDR3 length: 15 residues. This CDR3 is CASSWRQRLTYEQYF. The CDR3 region has the DNA TGTGCCAGCAGTTGGCGACAGAGACTTACCTACGAGCAGTACTTC.

This chain joins TRBV4-2 and TRBJ2-1; D possibly uses TRBD1 or TRBD2 (5 bases each). V was pared by 0 bases and J by 4 bases, with 13 bases between. CDR1 is LGHNA and CDR2 is YNFKEQ in the germline V gene. This CDR3 region has 16 residues. CDR3 protein: CASSQEDGGIYNEQFF. The CDR3 DNA is TGTGCCAGCAGCCAAGAAGATGGGGGAATATACAATGAGCAGTTCTTC.

DNA for the CDR3: TGTGCCAGCAGCGCCCCGGGGCAGGGGGACCTCTATAGCAATCAGCCCCAGCATTTT. Encoded protein: CASSAPGQGDLYSNQPQHF. This chain links TRBV9 with TRBJ1-5, with 7 bases matching TRBD1. V lost 3 bases to trimming and J lost 0 bases; unmatched junction nucleotides: 15. CDR3 size: 19 residues. Germline V lookup: CDR1 SGDLS, CDR2 YYNGEE.

J is TRBJ2-7 and V is TRBV4-2; no reliable D call. The CDR3 is made up of 18 amino acids. Germline values: CDR1 LGHNA, CDR2 YNFKEQ. V was trimmed by 1 base and J by 7 bases, leaving 26 bases between them. CDR3 sequence reads: CASSQVFNYVGRDYEQYF. The CDR3 bases are TGTGCCAGCAGCCAAGTATTCAATTACGTGGGCAGAGATTATGAGCAGTACTTC.

This clone was recorded once. The CDR3 nucleotides read TGTGCCAGTAGTATAAGCGGGGGCCGGTACAATGAGCAGTTCTTC. It encodes CASSISGGRYNEQFF. The chain is built from TRBV19 and TRBJ2-1; 8 bases agree with TRBD2. This CDR3 spans 15 amino acids. V lost 2 bases, J lost 4 bases, and 4 bases stayed unmatched. Germline values: CDR1 LNHDA, CDR2 SQIVND (reference sequence).

The CDR3 reads CASSDPRGGVGETQYF. CDR3 sequence (DNA): TGTGCCAGCAGTGATCCCAGGGGAGGAGTGGGAGAGACCCAGTACTTC. The chain combines TRBV2 with TRBJ2-5; D assignment may be TRBD1 or TRBD2 (6 bases each). V was trimmed by 3 bases and J by 4 bases, leaving 18 bases between them. Germline CDR1 SNHLY, CDR2 FYNNEI. The CDR3 is 16 residues long.

The V and J genes are TRBV25-1 and TRBJ2-3, with D perhaps being TRBD1 or TRBD2 (5 bases each). The V gene lost 6 bases and the J gene lost 6 bases, with 7 bases spanning the gap. This CDR3 has 11 residues. The V gene's germline CDR1 is MGHDK and CDR2 SYGVNS. CDR3 sequence reads: CASSWGDTQYF. CDR3 DNA sequence: TGTGCCAGCAGCTGGGGGGATACGCAGTATTTT.

The gene calls are TRBV4-1 and TRBJ2-5, with D perhaps matching TRBD2 (5 bases). CDR3 length: 15 amino acids. Trimming pared 0 bases from V and 4 bases from J, leaving 12 bases between. Germline lookup yields CDR1 MGHRA and CDR2 YSYEKL. The CDR3: CASSQDSREGETQYF. The CDR3 DNA sequence: TGCGCCAGCAGCCAAGATAGCCGGGAAGGAGAGACCCAGTACTTC.

This chain links TRBV15 with TRBJ2-2, with D uncertain. CDR3 size: 15 residues. The germline gives CDR1 LNHNV, CDR2 YYDKDF (reference sequence). V was cut by 3 bases and J by 6 bases, with 14 bases left in between. In nucleotides, the CDR3 is TGTGCCACCAGCAGCCGGGCCATCCCAGCCGGGGAGCTGTTTTTT. It encodes CATSSRAIPAGELFF.

This chain connects TRBV7-9 to TRBJ2-1; 12 bases match TRBD2. CDR1 is SEHNR and CDR2 is FQNEAQ in the germline V gene (reference sequence). This CDR3 is built from 15 residues. V lost 2 bases to trimming and J lost 8 bases; unmatched junction nucleotides: 4. The CDR3, as DNA: TGTGCCAGCAGCTTACCTAGCGGGGGGGCGGATGAGCAGTTCTTC. Translating gives CASSLPSGGADEQFF. The variable domain in full, completed from reference TRBV7-9 and TRBJ2-1, reads DTGVSQNPRHKITKRGQNVTFRCDPISEHNRLYWYRQTLGQGPEFLTYFQNEAQLEKSRLLSDRFSAERPKGSFSTLEIQRTEQGDSAMYLCASSLPSGGADEQFFGPGTRLTVL.

This clone was counted only a few times. The CDR3, as DNA: TGTGCCAGTAGTATAGGCGGGGGCAACACTGAAGCTTTCTTT. It translates to CASSIGGGNTEAFF. The chain is built from TRBV19 and TRBJ1-1; D is possibly TRBD1 (6 bases). The germline gives CDR1 LNHDA, CDR2 SQIVND (reference sequence). Trimming took off 1 base at V and 2 bases at J, with 8 bases between the two ends. This CDR3 has 14 residues.

CDR3 loop: CASSESQGGLSEQFF. Here the CDR3 DNA reads TGCGCCAGCAGTGAGTCGCAGGGGGGGCTATCCGAGCAGTTCTTC. The J gene is TRBJ2-1, the V gene TRBV10-2; D tentatively fits TRBD1 or TRBD2 (7 bases each). Per germline, CDR1 WSHSY and CDR2 SAAADI. CDR3 length: 15 amino acids. Trimming pared 0 bases from V and 10 bases from J, leaving 16 bases between.

The chain recombines TRBV28 with TRBJ2-5; 7 bases line up with TRBD2. This CDR3 spans 17 amino acids. CDR1 is MDHEN, CDR2 SYDVKM, per germline. Losses at the gene ends were 5 bases for V and 1 base for J; bases not matched to a gene: 13. The CDR3 DNA is TGTGCCAGCAGTCCTGCCCGCCTAGCGGTTAGCCAAGAGACCCAGTACTTC. Translating it yields CASSPARLAVSQETQYF.

This chain connects TRBV7-9 to TRBJ2-3, with D unresolved. The V and J ends lost 1 base and 2 bases respectively, with 10 bases between them. Germline lookup yields CDR1 SEHNR and CDR2 FQNEAQ (reference sequence). This CDR3 spans 15 amino acids. In DNA, the CDR3 is TGTGCCAGCAGCTTAGTGGTGGGCCTCACAGATACGCAGTATTTT. It specifies CASSLVVGLTDTQYF.

V and J are TRBV7-9 and TRBJ1-1; D uncertain. The CDR3 is 16 residues long. The V end was cut by 7 bases, the J end by 0 bases, with 18 bases between. The V gene's germline CDR1 is SEHNR and CDR2 FQNEAQ (reference sequence). The CDR3 sequence is CASTQWRVSMNTEAFF. The CDR3 DNA follows: TGTGCCAGCACCCAATGGAGGGTTTCGATGAACACTGAAGCTTTCTTT. Full variable domain (remainder filled in from reference TRBV7-9 and TRBJ1-1): DTGVSQNPRHKITKRGQNVTFRCDPISEHNRLYWYRQTLGQGPEFLTYFQNEAQLEKSRLLSDRFSAERPKGSFSTLEIQRTEQGDSAMYLCASTQWRVSMNTEAFFGQGTRLTVV.

V is TRBV18 and J is TRBJ2-5; TRBD1 agrees at 9 bases. The CDR3 is 18 residues long. The V and J ends lost 2 bases and 3 bases, in that order; junction bases with no gene match: 13. Germline V CDR1 and CDR2: KGHSH, LQKENI. The CDR3 loop reads CASSPEETGGNRKETQYF. DNA for the CDR3: TGTGCCAGCTCACCAGAAGAGACAGGGGGGAATAGGAAAGAGACCCAGTACTTC.

The V and J genes are TRBV14 and TRBJ2-3, with TRBD2 identical over 8 bases. This CDR3 has 15 amino acids. The germline V gene has CDR1 SGHDN and CDR2 FVKESK. The trim removed 0 bases at V and 5 bases at J, leaving 4 bases unmatched. For the CDR3, the DNA is TGTGCCAGCAGCCAAGATGTGAGCGGGGGAGATACGCAGTATTTT. Translation gives CASSQDVSGGDTQYF.

This clone has at least ten counts. The rearrangement uses TRBV27 and TRBJ1-1; D not certain. There are 14 residues in the CDR3. Trimming pared 5 bases from V and 0 bases from J, leaving 10 bases between. CDR1 and CDR2 (germline): MNHEY, SMNVEV (reference sequence). As DNA, the CDR3 is TGTGCCAGCAGTATAAGCGGGGTGAACACTGAAGCTTTCTTT. It yields the protein CASSISGVNTEAFF.

The V and J genes are TRBV6-5 and TRBJ2-2; D remains ambiguous. Germline values: CDR1 MNHEY, CDR2 SVGAGI. The CDR3 is made up of 13 amino acids. The V end lost 5 bases, the J end lost 4 bases, and 8 bases lay between the germline ends. The CDR3 sequence is CASSSTITGELFF. The CDR3 DNA is TGTGCCAGCAGTAGCACGATCACCGGGGAGCTGTTTTTT.

This clone appeared a few times. The chain employs TRBV2 and TRBJ2-7; either TRBD1 or TRBD2 may fit D (5 bases each). With 8 bases removed from V and 0 bases from J, the gap between germline ends came to 14 bases. CDR3 length: 14 amino acids. Germline CDR1 is SNHLY and CDR2 is FYNNEI. In DNA, the CDR3 is TGTGCCAGCTCCGGGACGGAGAGCTCCTACGAGCAGTACTTC. This gives the protein CASSGTESSYEQYF. The whole variable domain, filled in from reference TRBV2 and TRBJ2-7, reads EPEVTQTPSHQVTQMGQEVILRCVPISNHLYFYWYRQILGQKVEFLVSFYNNEISEKSEIFDDQFSVERPDGSNFTLKIRSTKLEDSAMYFCASSGTESSYEQYFGPGTRLTVT.

The chain is built from TRBV10-2 and TRBJ1-1, with D possibly being TRBD1 (5 bases). Trimming removed 8 bases from V and 1 base from J, with 11 bases in between. The germline V gene encodes CDR1 WSHSY and CDR2 SAAADI. The CDR3 has 13 amino acids. The CDR3 loop reads CASRGGPNTEAFF. CDR3 DNA: TGCGCCAGCCGCGGGGGTCCGAACACTGAAGCTTTCTTT.

V and J are TRBV7-7 and TRBJ2-1, with 12 bases aligning to TRBD1. CDR3 length equals 15 residues. Germline V gene sequence: CDR1 SSHAT, CDR2 FNYEAQ (reference sequence). Unmatched junction bases numbered 6, after V lost 5 bases and J lost 7 bases. The CDR3, as DNA: TGTGCCAGCAGCCCCCGGGACAGGGGGCGGAATGAGCAGTTCTTC. Residues: CASSPRDRGRNEQFF. The variable domain in full, completed from reference TRBV7-7 and TRBJ2-1, reads GAGVSQSPRYKVTKRGQDVTLRCDPISSHATLYWYQQALGQGPEFLTYFNYEAQPDKSGLPSDRFSAERPEGSISTLTIQRTEQRDSAMYRCASSPRDRGRNEQFFGPGTRLTVL.

V and J are TRBV5-6 and TRBJ1-5; 8 bases fit TRBD1. The CDR3 contains 14 residues. V lost 4 bases and J lost 4; bases outside the gene matches: 4. Per germline, CDR1 SGHDT and CDR2 YYEEEE. The CDR3 protein is CASSTGTGNQPQHF. The CDR3 DNA sequence: TGTGCCAGCAGCACCGGGACAGGAAATCAGCCCCAGCATTTT.

A word on this clone: Other DNA sequences in this specimen translate into the identical CDR3. The CDR3 spells CASSVGLGTGELFF. CDR3 coding DNA: TGTGCCAGCAGCGTAGGACTGGGGACCGGGGAGCTGTTTTTT. This chain uses TRBV9 with TRBJ2-2; D gene ambiguous. Germline V gene lookup returns CDR1 SGDLS and CDR2 YYNGEE. V was trimmed by 0 bases and J by 5 bases, leaving 8 bases between them. This CDR3 is built from 14 residues.

This chain joins TRBV6-5 and TRBJ2-1; weak D call: TRBD2 (7 bases). Trimming stripped 3 bases from V and 5 bases from J, with 17 bases between. The CDR3 has 16 residues. CDR1 MNHEY and CDR2 SVGAGI come from the germline V gene. The CDR3 DNA follows: TGTGCCAGCAGTTATTCCAGGGGAGGACTAGACAATGAGCAGTTCTTC. It yields the protein CASSYSRGGLDNEQFF.

The gene calls are TRBV19 and TRBJ2-2; no firm D call. Trimming took 7 bases from V and 4 from J, leaving 13 bases between them. Germline-derived CDR1 and CDR2 are LNHDA and SQIVND (reference sequence). The CDR3 is made up of 14 amino acids. DNA for the CDR3: TGTGCCAGTACTGGTCAGGCGGTCACCGGGGAGCTGTTTTTT. It codes for CASTGQAVTGELFF.

The genes are TRBV5-1 and TRBJ2-7; possible D gene TRBD2, 5 bases. This CDR3 region has 14 residues. V shed 4 bases and J shed 3 bases, with 14 bases lying between them. CDR1 and CDR2 (germline): SGHRS, YFSETQ. The CDR3: CASSKPGLGYEQYF. CDR3 nucleotide sequence: TGCGCCAGCAGCAAACCCGGACTCGGCTACGAGCAGTACTTC.

The chain employs TRBV4-1 and TRBJ2-2, with 10 positions matching TRBD1. The CDR3 runs 17 residues. Germline V CDR1 and CDR2: MGHRA, YSYEKL. The junction had 7 bases not matched to a gene; V was cut back by 1 base and J by 5 bases. The CDR3 loop is CASSQATGGVGTGELFF. DNA of the CDR3: TGCGCCAGCAGCCAAGCGACAGGGGGCGTTGGGACCGGGGAGCTGTTTTTT.